A selection of T cell receptor beta chains follows, all from one sample in a study of T cell responses to AZD1222 COVID-19 vaccine. TCRdb's copy holds only in-frame clones and misses some; the assay was immunoSEQ multiplex PCR. The sample gives around 80,000 clones, about 83% of which show up once; 8.7% is in the top ten. This specimen consisted of peripheral blood, obtained on day 0 of AZD1222 vaccination. The receptors stem from an adult in good health. CDR3s include the opening cysteine and the closing phenylalanine or tryptophan. The D gene is left open where the match is weak. Only some rows state a clone size, as once, few, many or a class for expanded clones.

clone size	CDR3 length	V gene	J gene	D gene	CDR3 protein	CDR3 DNA
.	15	TRBV6-5	TRBJ2-1	.	CASSYSNRFGHEQFF	TGTGCCAGCAGTTACTCGAATCGTTTTGGCCATGAGCAGTTCTTC
.	17	TRBV15	TRBJ1-6	TRBD1	CATSRDDMDRGNSPLHF	TGTGCCACCAGCAGAGATGATATGGACAGGGGCAATTCACCCCTCCACTTT
few	15	TRBV18	TRBJ2-1	.	CASSPPIGGWNEQFF	TGTGCCAGCTCACCACCGATCGGGGGTTGGAATGAGCAGTTCTTC
few	12	TRBV19	TRBJ2-2	.	CASKSRTGELFF	TGTGCCAGTAAATCCCGGACCGGGGAGCTGTTTTTT
.	14	TRBV7-8	TRBJ2-4	.	CASSRGGLSGIQYF	TGTGCCAGCAGCCGAGGGGGGCTTTCAGGCATTCAGTACTTC
.	14	TRBV7-3	TRBJ2-2	TRBD2	CASGIAGDTGELFF	TGTGCCAGCGGAATAGCGGGGGACACCGGGGAGCTGTTTTTT
.	14	TRBV6-2/TRBV6-3	TRBJ1-5	.	CASSYLAGAQPQHF	TGTGCCAGCAGTTATTTGGCAGGGGCCCAGCCCCAGCATTTT
.	17	TRBV11-2	TRBJ2-2	.	CASSLDLLSSNTGELFF	TGTGCCAGCAGCTTAGATCTCTTGTCCTCAAACACCGGGGAGCTGTTTTTT
.	15	TRBV7-2	TRBJ2-7	.	CASSFDPLGVSEQYF	TGTGCCAGCAGCTTTGACCCGCTTGGGGTTTCTGAGCAGTACTTC
.	12	TRBV29-1	TRBJ2-2	.	CSGGPFPGELFF	TGCAGCGGCGGTCCATTTCCTGGGGAGCTGTTTTTT
.	15	TRBV7-9	TRBJ2-1	.	CASSTFGTPGGEQFF	TGTGCCAGCAGTACTTTCGGGACTCCCGGCGGGGAGCAGTTCTTC
.	19	TRBV6-1	TRBJ1-5	.	CASSERRGRDYYSNQPQHF	TGTGCCAGCAGTGAGAGGAGGGGACGGGATTATTATAGCAATCAGCCCCAGCATTTT
.	15	TRBV7-8	TRBJ1-1	TRBD1	CASSQDRGRITEAFF	TGTGCCAGCAGCCAGGACAGGGGCAGGATCACTGAAGCTTTCTTT
few	15	TRBV11-2	TRBJ2-1	TRBD1	CASSHGTGVDNEQFF	TGTGCCAGCAGCCACGGGACAGGGGTTGACAATGAGCAGTTCTTC
few	15	TRBV5-5	TRBJ2-2	.	CASRPGPWGTGELFF	TGTGCCAGCAGGCCGGGGCCGTGGGGCACCGGGGAGCTGTTTTTT
.	13	TRBV5-1	TRBJ1-1	.	CASSLTVSSEAFF	TGCGCCAGCAGCTTGACCGTCAGCTCAGAGGCTTTCTTT
.	15	TRBV6-2/TRBV6-3	TRBJ2-2	.	CASSPGTANTGELFF	TGTGCCAGCAGTCCCGGGACGGCGAACACCGGGGAGCTGTTTTTT
.	18	TRBV10-3	TRBJ2-2	TRBD1	CAISPIQGTRPNTGELFF	TGTGCCATCAGCCCGATACAGGGGACCAGACCTAACACCGGGGAGCTGTTTTTT
.	14	TRBV6-1	TRBJ1-1	.	CASSEGVKWTEAFF	TGTGCCAGCAGCGAAGGGGTAAAGTGGACTGAAGCTTTCTTT
.	15	TRBV5-5	TRBJ1-2	.	CASSRSRVIGYGYTF	TGTGCCAGCAGCCGAAGCAGGGTGATAGGCTATGGCTACACCTTC